These 11 T cell receptor beta chains came from one sample sequenced in a study of patients and donors after allogeneic stem cell transplantation. TCRdb used MiXCR to reprocess the RT-PCR reads, holding one entry per CDR3 protein. Found here are approximately 430,000 distinct CDR3 sequences, 16% of them singletons; the top ten hold about 7%. The sample comprised blood, either unsorted or a sorted T cell fraction (not recorded which). Source of these receptors: a human donor who was either an allogeneic HSCT recipient or a stem cell or donor lymphocyte infusion donor (not recorded which). It is not recorded whose cells these are; they may come from a transplant donor.

The chain carries TRBV20-1 and TRBJ2-5; D possibly corresponds to TRBD2 (6 bases). Trimming stripped 1 base from V and 2 bases from J, with 11 bases between. There are 14 residues in the CDR3. CDR1 is DFQATT and CDR2 is SNEGSKA in the germline V gene (reference sequence). The CDR3 coding sequence is TGCAGTGCTAGAGTGGAGGGGCTACAAGAGACCCAGTACTTC. Its translation is CSARVEGLQETQYF.

V usage is TRBV20-1 and J usage is TRBJ1-6, with D maybe TRBD1 (5 bases). The CDR3 spans 17 residues. Deletions cut 5 bases from V and 4 bases from J, with 21 bases between. The germline CDR1 and CDR2 sequences are DFQATT and SNEGSKA (reference sequence). The CDR3 sequence: CSAGESRPGVYNSPLHF. The CDR3 DNA is TGCAGTGCTGGGGAGTCAAGGCCGGGGGTTTATAATTCACCCCTCCACTTT.

The genes are TRBV3-1 and TRBJ1-4, with 8 bases that match TRBD1. The junction had 10 bases not matched to a gene; V was cut back by 0 bases and J by 13 bases. There are 15 residues in the CDR3. Germline V lookup: CDR1 LGHDT, CDR2 YNNKEL (reference sequence). Written as DNA, the CDR3 is TGTGCCAGCAGCCAAGATCTAGGGGGGACAGGAAGACTGTTTTTT. This translates into CASSQDLGGTGRLFF.

This clonotype was observed a few times. This rearrangement joins TRBV7-9 to TRBJ1-1; the D is unclear. The V gene lost 4 bases and the J gene lost 6 bases, with 9 bases spanning the gap. CDR1 and CDR2 from the germline V gene are SEHNR and FQNEAQ (reference sequence). This CDR3 comprises 12 residues. CDR3 nucleotides: TGTGCCAGCAGCTCCCCTGGCGCTGAAGCTTTCTTT. The encoded protein is CASSSPGAEAFF.

This clonotype was detected ten times or more. The chain recombines TRBV29-1 with TRBJ2-2; 9 bases are a match to TRBD2. There are 14 residues in the CDR3. Germline V CDR1 and CDR2: SQVTM, ANQGSEA. The ends lost 3 bases at V and 8 bases at J; junction bases unmatched: 7. This CDR3 is CSVEGLARTGELFF. The CDR3, as DNA: TGCAGCGTTGAGGGACTAGCTAGGACGGGGGAGCTGTTTTTT.

This chain connects TRBV10-3 to TRBJ2-3; tentative D call: TRBD2 (6 bases). V was clipped by 1 base and J by 3 bases, with 14 bases between them. The CDR3 loop spans 16 amino acids. In germline, CDR1 is ENHRY, CDR2 SYGVKD. CDR3 DNA sequence: TGTGCCATCAGTGAGTTTAGCGGTTTGGGGACAGATACGCAGTATTTT. As protein: CAISEFSGLGTDTQYF.

CDR3: CASSEFGHKVQYF. CDR3 DNA sequence: TGTGCCAGCAGTGAATTTGGACATAAGGTGCAGTATTTT. The V gene is TRBV25-1, the J gene TRBJ2-3; D might be TRBD1 (5 bases). The germline V and J ends were trimmed by 1 base and 11 bases, with 13 bases remaining between them. The germline gives CDR1 MGHDK, CDR2 SYGVNS. The CDR3 consists of 13 residues.

This clonotype was seen more than once but under ten times. One end of the junction fails to match germline, which may point to a read error. V usage is TRBV5-1 and J usage is TRBJ2-4; 11 bases match TRBD2. The CDR3 is 18 residues long. Germline V gives CDR1 SGHRS, CDR2 YFSETQ. CDR3 sequence: CASRLGYRLAGGENIQYF. The DNA of the CDR3 is TGCGCCAGCAGATTGGGATATAGGCTAGCGGGAGGAGAAAACATTCAGTACTTC.

The chain combines TRBV9 with TRBJ1-3; 9 bases are shared with TRBD1. Unmatched junction bases numbered 6, after V lost 4 bases and J lost 4 bases. Germline loops: CDR1 SGDLS, CDR2 YYNGEE. The CDR3 extends over 15 amino acids. CDR3 nucleotide sequence: TGTGCCAGCAGCCCCACAGGGGGCCACGGAAACACCATATATTTT. Protein product: CASSPTGGHGNTIYF.

The chain has TRBV6-2 or TRBV6-3 and TRBJ2-7; D gene ambiguous. CDR3 size: 13 residues. V shed 2 bases and J shed 3 bases, with 8 bases lying between them. Per the germline V gene, CDR1 is MNHEY and CDR2 is SVGEGT. In DNA form, the CDR3 reads TGTGCCAGCAGTTACAGTCTATACTACGAGCAGTACTTC. This encodes CASSYSLYYEQYF.

This clonotype was seen only a few times. The chain joins TRBV7-3 to TRBJ2-1; D possibly corresponds to TRBD1 (6 bases). The CDR3 is 16 residues long. The V end lost 2 bases, the J end lost 0 bases, and 11 bases lay between the germline ends. The germline V gene has CDR1 SGHTA and CDR2 FQGTGA. The CDR3 reads CASSLVGTTSYNEQFF. As DNA, the CDR3 is TGTGCCAGCAGCTTAGTCGGGACAACCTCCTACAATGAGCAGTTCTTC.